This TCR beta chain was recorded in a study of blood T cell repertoires in COVID-19. Study at large: PBMCs, B-cell-depleted T cells, or T cells provided the cDNA or gDNA that made up the material.

The CDR3 runs 12 residues. V gave up 8 bases and J gave up 9 bases, with 14 bases separating them. In the study's own analysis: Researchers report that nucleated cell counts were estimated from reference gene primer amplification. Using immunoSEQ multiplex PCR, the repertoire was profiled, and TCRdb retains in-frame clones only, with some absent. V, J and clone size are taken as reported in that table, and D and trimming were inferred from the DNA itself. Of about 140,000 clones in the sample, around 84% were seen once. What was sequenced was peripheral blood. This clonotype originated in a human donor in a cohort sampled during active COVID-19. This chain connects TRBV12-3 or TRBV12-4 to TRBJ1-3; D ambiguous. The CDR3 here is CASLPSWSTIYF. CDR3 nucleotide sequence: TGTGCCAGCCTCCCTAGCTGGAGCACCATATATTTT.